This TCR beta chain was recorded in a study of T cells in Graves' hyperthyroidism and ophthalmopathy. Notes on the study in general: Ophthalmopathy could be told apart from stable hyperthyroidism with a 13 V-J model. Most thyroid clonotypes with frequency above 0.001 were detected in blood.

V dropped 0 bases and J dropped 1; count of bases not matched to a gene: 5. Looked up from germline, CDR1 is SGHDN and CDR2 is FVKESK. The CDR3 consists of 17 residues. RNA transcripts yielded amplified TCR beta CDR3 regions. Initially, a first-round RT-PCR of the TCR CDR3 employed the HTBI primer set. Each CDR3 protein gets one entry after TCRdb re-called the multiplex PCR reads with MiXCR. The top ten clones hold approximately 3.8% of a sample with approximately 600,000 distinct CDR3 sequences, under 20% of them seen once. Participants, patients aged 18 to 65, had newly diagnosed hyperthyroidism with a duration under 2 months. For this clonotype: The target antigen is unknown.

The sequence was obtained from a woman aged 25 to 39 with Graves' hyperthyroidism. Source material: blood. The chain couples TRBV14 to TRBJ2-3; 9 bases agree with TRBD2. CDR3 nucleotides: TGTGCCAGCAGCCAAGATCCGGCTAGCGGGGGCACAGATACGCAGTATTTT. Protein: CASSQDPASGGTDTQYF. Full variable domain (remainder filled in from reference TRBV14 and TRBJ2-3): EAGVTQFPSHSVIEKGQTVTLRCDPISGHDNLYWYRRVMGKEIKFLLHFVKESKQDESGMPNNRFLAERTGGTYSTLKVQPAELEDSGVYFCASSQDPASGGTDTQYFGPGTRLTVL.